Each of the 8 T cell receptor beta chains below was sequenced from the same sample in a study of siplizumab effects on memory and regulatory T cells (dated by TCRdb to between 2017 and 2020). Library construction relied on the immunoSEQ multiplex PCR assay. What TCRdb holds here is the immuneACCESS table cut down to in-frame rearrangements. Part of the clones is not present; checked against another copy, under half of the missing clones reflect an unresolved V gene, and the others are unexplained. Present in this sample are 62,000 or so clones, roughly 83% of which were seen just once. The ten largest clonotypes hold approximately 3.4% of the sample. Specimen: memory CD4+ T cells sorted from blood. The intended sense of this specimen's cell subset or site label: unstimulated CD4+ memory T cells. The receptors originated from a human donor in good health.

This sequence joins TRBV6-1 and TRBJ2-2; D gene uncertain. CDR1 is MNHNS, CDR2 SASEGT, per germline. This CDR3 comprises 15 residues. Trimming removed 5 bases at V and 3 bases at J, with 13 bases between. The CDR3 DNA is TGTGCCAGCAGTATCCTTTGGACGGACACCGGGGAGCTGTTTTTT. Encoded protein: CASSILWTDTGELFF.

The chain uses TRBV5-1 and TRBJ2-5; 9 bases are a match to TRBD2. The CDR3 runs to 16 residues. The germline V gene encodes CDR1 SGHRS and CDR2 YFSETQ. V was pared by 1 base and J by 1 base, with 5 bases of the junction left unmatched. CDR3 DNA sequence: TGCGCCAGCAGCTTGAGGGCTAGCGGGGTCCAAGAGACCCAGTACTTC. Protein product: CASSLRASGVQETQYF.

The chain uses TRBV10-1 and TRBJ2-3; 12 bases match TRBD2. Per the germline V gene, CDR1 is WNHNN and CDR2 is SYGVQD (reference sequence). V was pared by 4 bases and J by 4 bases, with 6 bases of the junction left unmatched. This CDR3 has 16 amino acids. CDR3 protein: CASSVSSGRVADTQYF. The CDR3 DNA reads as TGCGCCAGCAGTGTTTCTAGCGGGAGGGTTGCAGATACGCAGTATTTT.

The chain employs TRBV19 and TRBJ1-1; D gene unclear. Trimming removed 7 bases at V and 1 base at J, with 10 bases between. This CDR3 has 13 residues. Germline values: CDR1 LNHDA, CDR2 SQIVND (reference sequence). CDR3 bases: TGTGCCAGTAAGAAGATAACGAACACTGAAGCTTTCTTT. It translates to CASKKITNTEAFF.

This sequence joins TRBV19 and TRBJ1-1; TRBD1 is a possible D gene (5 bases). CDR3 length equals 14 residues. Germline V lookup: CDR1 LNHDA, CDR2 SQIVND (reference sequence). V was cut by 3 bases and J by 7 bases, with 15 bases left in between. The CDR3 region is CASSMLAREDEAFF. For the CDR3, the DNA is TGTGCCAGTAGTATGCTAGCCAGGGAAGATGAAGCTTTCTTT.

V and J are TRBV28 and TRBJ1-2; a weak D match, TRBD1 (5 bases). Trimming took 7 bases from V and 4 from J, leaving 16 bases between them. This CDR3 has 14 residues. Germline lookup yields CDR1 MDHEN and CDR2 SYDVKM. Here the CDR3 reads CASTGTSWGYGYTF. The CDR3 DNA is TGTGCCAGCACGGGGACCTCCTGGGGCTATGGCTACACCTTC.

This clone was observed a single time. This chain links TRBV7-3 with TRBJ1-1, with D perhaps TRBD1 (5 bases). Germline CDR1 and CDR2: SGHTA and FQGTGA. Trimming took 5 bases from V and 3 from J, leaving 22 bases between them. The CDR3 runs 17 residues. CDR3 amino acids: CASSHGRGLGSDTEAFF. In DNA, the CDR3 is TGTGCCAGCAGCCATGGACGGGGCTTGGGCTCGGACACTGAAGCTTTCTTT.

The gene calls are TRBV5-5 and TRBJ1-4; D unclear. The CDR3 loop spans 15 amino acids. The germline gives CDR1 SGHKS, CDR2 YYEKEE (reference sequence). V dropped 0 bases and J dropped 2 bases, with 8 bases sitting between them. The CDR3 protein is CASSLVGRTNEKLFF. The CDR3 bases are TGTGCCAGCAGCTTGGTCGGCAGGACTAATGAAAAACTGTTTTTT.